The 23 T cell receptor beta chains reported below all come from one sample, sequenced in a study of blood T cell repertoires in COVID-19. Generated by immunoSEQ multiplex PCR, the TCRdb table keeps only in-frame clones and is missing some. The repertoire has around 400,000 clones, about 89% of them found once; the top ten carry 2% to 2.5%. Input material: peripheral blood. These receptors were collected from a woman aged 55 to 70 with COVID-19, enrolled during active disease.

This clone was seen once. This chain connects TRBV6-2 or TRBV6-3 to TRBJ2-7; 9 bases map to TRBD2. CDR3 length equals 16 residues. The V segment lost 2 bases and the J segment 0 bases; nucleotides outside the gene matches: 5. Per the germline V gene, CDR1 is MNHEY and CDR2 is SVGEGT. CDR3 sequence (DNA): TGTGCCAGCAGTTACCCACCTAGCGGGGCCTCCTACGAGCAGTACTTC. This encodes CASSYPPSGASYEQYF.

This clone has only a few counts. The chain employs TRBV5-5 and TRBJ1-6; D not resolved. CDR3 length: 15 residues. Germline V gene lookup returns CDR1 SGHKS and CDR2 YYEKEE (reference sequence). Trimming stripped 0 bases from V and 7 bases from J, with 11 bases between. This chain's CDR3 is CASSLEPTGNSPLHF. The CDR3 nucleotides read TGTGCCAGCAGCTTGGAGCCGACGGGAAATTCACCCCTCCACTTT.

The chain joins TRBV5-1 to TRBJ2-7; 7 bases are a match to TRBD1. The length of the CDR3 is 15 residues. The junction had 10 bases not matched to a gene; V was cut back by 4 bases and J by 3 bases. The germline gives CDR1 SGHRS, CDR2 YFSETQ. In nucleotides, the CDR3 is TGCGCCAGCAGCCCCTACCGGGACAGCCTCTACGAGCAGTACTTC. It codes for CASSPYRDSLYEQYF.

J is TRBJ1-1 and V is TRBV5-4; a weak D match, TRBD1 (5 bases). V gave up 7 bases and J gave up 4 bases, with 23 bases separating them. The CDR3 contains 16 residues. Per the germline V gene, CDR1 is SGHNT and CDR2 is YYREEE (reference sequence). CDR3 sequence reads: CASWGDARRSGTEAFF. As DNA, the CDR3 is TGTGCCAGCTGGGGGGACGCCCGGCGTTCGGGCACTGAAGCTTTCTTT.

DNA of the CDR3: TGTGCCAGCAGCCAAGCCGGGTCATCCGCCTACGAGCAGTACTTC. Its protein is CASSQAGSSAYEQYF. V gene TRBV4-2 combines with J gene TRBJ2-7; D uncertain. Germline values: CDR1 LGHNA, CDR2 YNFKEQ. This CDR3 region has 15 residues. V was trimmed by 1 base and J by 2 bases, leaving 12 bases between them.

The chain uses TRBV19 and TRBJ2-7; 7 bases line up with TRBD1. The CDR3 consists of 14 residues. Germline lookup yields CDR1 LNHDA and CDR2 SQIVND (reference sequence). Trimming cost V 3 bases and J 5 bases; bases outside gene matches: 7. CDR3 nucleotides: TGTGCCAGTAGTATCCCAGGGGGTGGTAACGAGCAGTACTTC. It yields the protein CASSIPGGGNEQYF.

This clone was seen only a few times. The chain carries TRBV7-8 and TRBJ1-2; D unclear. V was trimmed by 5 bases and J by 8 bases, leaving 9 bases between them. CDR1 is SGHVS and CDR2 is FQNEAQ in the germline V gene. The CDR3 totals 11 residues. As DNA, the CDR3 is TGTGCCAGCAGCCCGTTGAGGGGCTACACCTTC. It specifies CASSPLRGYTF.

The J gene is TRBJ2-7, the V gene TRBV4-1; 9 nucleotides align to TRBD1. Germline V gene sequence: CDR1 MGHRA, CDR2 YSYEKL. V shed 2 bases, J shed 2 bases, and the junction held 19 bases outside the gene matches. The CDR3 is made up of 20 amino acids. Written as DNA, the CDR3 is TGCGCCAGCAGCCAAAAGTTGGGTGCGGGGACAGGGTTATCAACCTACGAGCAGTACTTC. This sequence encodes CASSQKLGAGTGLSTYEQYF.

The V gene is TRBV3-1 (or the pseudogene TRBV3-2), the J gene TRBJ1-3; D gene uncertain. Germline V gene lookup returns CDR1 LGHDT and CDR2 YNNKEL (reference sequence). Trimming shortened V by 6 bases and J by 0 bases, and 6 bases separated the two germline ends. CDR3 length equals 13 residues. CDR3 sequence: CASRFSSGNTIYF. The CDR3 DNA reads TGTGCCAGCAGATTCTCCTCTGGAAACACCATATATTTT.

The V and J genes are TRBV19 and TRBJ2-7; 7 bases are a match to TRBD2. There are 15 residues in the CDR3. V shed 1 base and J 7 bases; nucleotides not matched to a gene: 10. Germline assignment: CDR1 LNHDA and CDR2 SQIVND (reference sequence). For the CDR3, the DNA is TGTGCCAGTAGTATAGCGCGGGGGTCCCGTGGGGAGCAGTACTTC. This gives the protein CASSIARGSRGEQYF.

The V and J genes are TRBV12-3 or TRBV12-4 and TRBJ1-2; possibly TRBD1 for D (6 bases). The CDR3 runs to 13 residues. V lost 5 bases and J 4 bases, leaving 11 bases between the germline ends. The CDR3 sequence is CASSTGLGYGYTF. The CDR3 DNA reads as TGTGCCAGCAGTACAGGGCTTGGCTATGGCTACACCTTC.

This clone has a single count. This rearrangement joins TRBV7-2 to TRBJ2-1, with unresolved D. The V and J ends lost 0 bases and 5 bases respectively, with 11 bases between them. CDR1 and CDR2 (germline): SGHTA, FQGNSA. This CDR3 has 15 amino acids. The CDR3 protein is CASSLALTTNNEQFF. CDR3 sequence (DNA): TGTGCCAGCAGCTTAGCGCTCACGACAAACAATGAGCAGTTCTTC.

The chain has TRBV5-4 and TRBJ1-2, with TRBD1 as a possible D gene (5 bases). This CDR3 comprises 15 residues. Germline-derived CDR1 and CDR2 are SGHNT and YYREEE (reference sequence). V was clipped by 3 bases and J by 3 bases, with 15 bases between them. The CDR3 DNA is TGTGCCAGCAGCTATCCCCGGGGGGGGGACTATGGCTACACCTTC. The encoded protein is CASSYPRGGDYGYTF.

The V gene is TRBV6-4, the J gene TRBJ1-5; the match to TRBD1 covers 8 bases. The CDR3 has 16 amino acids. V shed 3 bases, J shed 3 bases, and the junction held 7 bases outside the gene matches. The V gene's germline CDR1 is MRHNA and CDR2 SNTAGT. This CDR3 is CASSDFGTGVNQPQHF. The DNA of the CDR3 is TGTGCCAGCAGTGATTTTGGGACAGGAGTCAATCAGCCCCAGCATTTT.

The chain couples TRBV6-4 to TRBJ2-1, with 11 bases that match TRBD2. V gave up 4 bases and J gave up 10 bases; unmatched junction bases: 3. Germline V gene sequence: CDR1 MRHNA, CDR2 SNTAGT. CDR3 length equals 13 residues. The CDR3 bases are TGTGCCAGCAGTGTCCTAGCGGGGGGAGAGCAGTTCTTC. Translation: CASSVLAGGEQFF.

The chain couples TRBV6-5 to TRBJ1-1; D might be TRBD1 (6 bases). Trimming removed 5 bases from V and 0 bases from J, with 10 bases in between. Germline CDR1 and CDR2: MNHEY and SVGAGI. The CDR3 runs to 14 residues. CDR3 in DNA: TGTGCCAGCAGTAGACAGGCCCTGAACACTGAAGCTTTCTTT. Its translation: CASSRQALNTEAFF.

The V and J genes are TRBV7-2 and TRBJ2-7; 8 nucleotides line up with TRBD2. The ends lost 3 bases at V and 0 bases at J; junction bases unmatched: 4. Germline V CDR1 and CDR2: SGHTA, FQGNSA. The CDR3 runs 15 residues. In nucleotides, the CDR3 is TGTGCCAGCAGCTTTGGGCGGGGGGCCTCCTACGAGCAGTACTTC. Its translation is CASSFGRGASYEQYF.

The table lists this clone with a count of one. This chain uses TRBV30 with TRBJ1-2, with TRBD1 identical over 8 bases. The germline V gene has CDR1 GTSNPN and CDR2 SVGIG (reference sequence). CDR3 size: 14 residues. The junction had 8 bases not matched to a gene; V was cut back by 2 bases and J by 6 bases. The chain's CDR3 is CAWSTPGQVHGYTF. Written as DNA, the CDR3 is TGTGCCTGGAGTACACCGGGACAGGTTCATGGCTACACCTTC. Full variable domain (outside the CDR3, taken from reference TRBV30 and TRBJ1-2): SQTIHQWPATLVQPVGSPLSLECTVEGTSNPNLYWYRQAAGRGLQLLFYSVGIGQISSEVPQNLSASRPQDRQFILSSKKLLLSDSGFYLCAWSTPGQVHGYTFGSGTRLTVV.

This sequence joins TRBV11-3 and TRBJ2-3, with D possibly being TRBD2 (5 bases). The CDR3 runs to 12 residues. The germline V and J ends were trimmed by 8 bases and 1 base, with 7 bases remaining between them. Germline loops: CDR1 SGHNT, CDR2 YENEEA. CDR3 loop: CASGAGTDTQYF. Written as DNA, the CDR3 is TGTGCCAGCGGAGCGGGCACAGATACGCAGTATTTT.

The V call is TRBV9, the J call TRBJ1-1; D remains unclear. This CDR3 is built from 13 residues. CDR1 and CDR2 (germline): SGDLS, YYNGEE. Trimming pared 2 bases from V and 1 base from J, leaving 6 bases between. The DNA for the CDR3 is TGTGCCAGCAGCGTTGAGTCGAACACTGAAGCTTTCTTT. Translated: CASSVESNTEAFF.

The chain couples TRBV30 to TRBJ1-2, with D possibly matching TRBD1 (5 bases). This CDR3 contains 13 residues. Between the trimmed V and J ends, which lost 3 bases and 4 bases, there was a span of 12 bases. Looked up from germline, CDR1 is GTSNPN and CDR2 is SVGIG (reference sequence). CDR3 in DNA: TGTGCCTGGAGGAGTCCCGGGGGCTATGGCTACACCTTC. Protein: CAWRSPGGYGYTF.

This chain links TRBV5-1 with TRBJ2-1; TRBD1 is a possible D gene (6 bases). This CDR3 spans 15 amino acids. V dropped 0 bases and J dropped 4 bases, with 11 bases sitting between them. Germline CDR1 is SGHRS and CDR2 is YFSETQ. Here the CDR3 DNA reads TGCGCCAGCAGCTTGGAAGTAGGGGGTTACAATGAGCAGTTCTTC. Protein: CASSLEVGGYNEQFF.

The V and J genes are TRBV6-5 and TRBJ2-5, with TRBD2 as a possible D gene (5 bases). The CDR3 sequence is 14 residues long. The V gene lost 0 bases and the J gene lost 5 bases, with 10 bases spanning the gap. Germline V gene sequence: CDR1 MNHEY, CDR2 SVGAGI. CDR3 DNA: TGTGCCAGCAGTTACTCTTGGGGAGCCGAGACCCAGTACTTC. Its protein product is CASSYSWGAETQYF.